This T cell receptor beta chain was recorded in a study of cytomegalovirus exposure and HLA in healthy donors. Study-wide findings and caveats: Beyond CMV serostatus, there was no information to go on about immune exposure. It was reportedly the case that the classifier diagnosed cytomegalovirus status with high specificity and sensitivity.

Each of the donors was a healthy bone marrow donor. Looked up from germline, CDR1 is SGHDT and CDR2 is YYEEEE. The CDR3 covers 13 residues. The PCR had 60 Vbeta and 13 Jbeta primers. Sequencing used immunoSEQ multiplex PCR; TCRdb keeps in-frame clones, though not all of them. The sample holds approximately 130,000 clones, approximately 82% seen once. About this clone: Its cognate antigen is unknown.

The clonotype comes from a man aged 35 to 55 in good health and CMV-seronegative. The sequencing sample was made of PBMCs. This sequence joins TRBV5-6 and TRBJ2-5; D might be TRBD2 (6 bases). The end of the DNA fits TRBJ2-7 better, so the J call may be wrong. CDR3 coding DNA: TGTGCCAGCAGCGCCGGGACTGGCTACGAGCAGTACTTC. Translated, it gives CASSAGTGYEQYF.